The 28 T cell receptor beta chains listed next were all sequenced from one sample in a study of T cell responses to AZD1222 COVID-19 vaccine. Produced via immunoSEQ multiplex PCR; TCRdb's table is partial and in-frame only. The top ten hold around 4.9% of the sample, which has roughly 110,000 clones, around nine tenths seen once. Sequenced here: peripheral blood, sampled 28 days after the second AZD1222 dose. These TCRs come from an adult who received the AZD1222 COVID-19 vaccine.

This chain uses TRBV6-1 with TRBJ1-1, with 7 bases that match TRBD1. The length of the CDR3 is 16 residues. Unmatched junction bases numbered 6, after V lost 2 bases and J lost 0 bases. Per germline, CDR1 MNHNS and CDR2 SASEGT. The CDR3 region has the DNA TGTGCCAGCAGTGAACCCGGACAGGCTATGAACACTGAAGCTTTCTTT. Its translation is CASSEPGQAMNTEAFF.

The gene calls are TRBV12-5 and TRBJ1-5; TRBD1 is a possible D gene (5 bases). Germline-derived CDR1 and CDR2 are LGHNT and FRNRAP. Between the trimmed V and J ends, which lost 6 bases and 8 bases, there was a span of 8 bases. The CDR3 has 11 residues. CDR3 residues: CASGSGEPQHF. For the CDR3, the DNA is TGTGCTAGTGGCTCGGGGGAGCCCCAGCATTTT.

This chain joins TRBV6-5 and TRBJ1-5, with TRBD1 matching over 10 bases. CDR3 size: 14 residues. V gave up 8 bases and J gave up 7 bases; unmatched junction bases: 8. The germline CDR1 and CDR2 sequences are MNHEY and SVGAGI. In nucleotides, the CDR3 is TGTGCCAGCGGGGACAGGGGCCCAATCCAGCCCCAGCATTTT. The encoded protein is CASGDRGPIQPQHF.

The sample holds one count of this clone. The chain recombines TRBV2 with TRBJ1-1; TRBD1 is a possible D gene (5 bases). CDR3 length: 12 amino acids. CDR1 and CDR2 (germline): SNHLY, FYNNEI. The V end was cut by 7 bases, the J end by 5 bases, with 11 bases between. The CDR3 nucleotides are TGTGCCAGCACCTTGGGGGGGACTGAAGCTTTCTTT. This gives the protein CASTLGGTEAFF.

V gene TRBV19 combines with J gene TRBJ1-5; 8 nucleotides align to TRBD1. V was clipped by 4 bases and J by 3 bases; unmatched bases: 8. Germline V lookup: CDR1 LNHDA, CDR2 SQIVND (reference sequence). The CDR3 consists of 16 residues. The CDR3 loop is CASSRRTGGINQPQHF. The CDR3 DNA is TGTGCCAGTAGTAGAAGAACAGGGGGGATCAATCAGCCCCAGCATTTT.

The J gene is TRBJ2-7, the V gene TRBV7-8; D is perhaps TRBD2 (7 bases). The CDR3 extends over 19 amino acids. V was cut by 5 bases and J by 2 bases, with 28 bases left in between. CDR1 is SGHVS and CDR2 is FQNEAQ in the germline V gene. Here the CDR3 reads CASSPRGAGRGGATYEQYF. CDR3 bases: TGTGCCAGCAGCCCCCGGGGGGCCGGGCGAGGAGGGGCCACCTACGAGCAGTACTTC. The variable domain in full, with the rest retrieved from reference TRBV7-8 and TRBJ2-7, is GAGVSQSPRYKVAKRGQDVALRCDPISGHVSLFWYQQALGQGPEFLTYFQNEAQLDKSGLPSDRFFAERPEGSVSTLKIQRTQQEDSAVYLCASSPRGAGRGGATYEQYFGPGTRLTVT.

The chain employs TRBV19 and TRBJ2-7, with 9 bases lining up with TRBD2. The CDR3 contains 15 residues. CDR1 is LNHDA, CDR2 SQIVND, per germline (reference sequence). Germline trimming cut 3 bases from V and 0 bases from J; bases unmatched to any gene: 3. Written as DNA, the CDR3 is TGTGCCAGTAGTATGACTAGCGGATACTCCTACGAGCAGTACTTC. Translation: CASSMTSGYSYEQYF.

The chain couples TRBV6-5 to TRBJ1-4; 7 bases are a match to TRBD1. V was clipped by 8 bases and J by 3 bases; unmatched bases: 3. The CDR3 has 13 residues. CDR1 and CDR2 from the germline V gene are MNHEY and SVGAGI. CDR3 bases: TGTGCCAGCGGAGGGGGCTCTAATGAAAAACTGTTTTTT. Translation gives CASGGGSNEKLFF.

The CDR3 reads CASSLKTGHQPQHF. The CDR3 nucleotides read TGTGCCAGCAGTTTAAAGACAGGACATCAGCCCCAGCATTTT. The chain uses TRBV27 and TRBJ1-5; tentatively, D is TRBD1 (6 bases). Germline V gene lookup returns CDR1 MNHEY and CDR2 SMNVEV (reference sequence). The V and J ends lost 2 bases and 5 bases respectively, with 10 bases between them. The CDR3 runs to 14 residues.

This rearrangement joins TRBV6-2 or TRBV6-3 to TRBJ1-1; D unclear. CDR1 is MNHEY, CDR2 SVGEGT, per germline. With 2 bases removed from V and 0 bases from J, the gap between germline ends came to 10 bases. The CDR3 has 15 residues. The CDR3: CASSYDSGLNTEAFF. DNA of the CDR3: TGTGCCAGCAGTTACGATTCGGGTCTGAACACTGAAGCTTTCTTT.

With respect to this clone: A read error is likely, as this CDR3 ends without the conserved phenylalanine or tryptophan. Because the CDR3's place on the DNA is in doubt, the DNA is left out and the CDR3 is given as listed by TCRdb. The chain combines TRBV3-1 (or the pseudogene TRBV3-2) with TRBJ2-7; the listed D gene, TRBD2, was not tested against the DNA. The CDR3 length is 9 residues, termini included. Germline values: CDR1 LGHDT, CDR2 YNNKEL (reference sequence). The CDR3 loop reads CASSQDPLS.

This chain connects TRBV12-3 or TRBV12-4 to TRBJ1-5; D unresolved. V lost 6 bases, J lost 6 bases, and 12 bases lay in between. There are 13 residues in the CDR3. This CDR3 reads CASRGIETQPQHF. The CDR3 DNA follows: TGTGCCAGCAGGGGAATAGAGACTCAGCCCCAGCATTTT.

In the case of this clone: An end of the junction differs from the germline gene, which may be a read error. This sequence joins TRBV5-4 and TRBJ1-3, with D perhaps TRBD1 (6 bases). Germline V gives CDR1 SGHNT, CDR2 YYREEE (reference sequence). This CDR3 spans 15 amino acids. The chain's CDR3 is CASSLDRPSGNTIYF. DNA of the CDR3: TGTGCCAGCAGTTTGGACAGACCTTCTGGAAACACCATATATTTT.

CDR3 region: CASSSRPGGGRELFF. In nucleotides, the CDR3 is TGTGCCAGCAGCTCACGACCGGGAGGGGGTAGGGAGCTGTTTTTT. The rearrangement uses TRBV7-6 and TRBJ2-2; 8 nucleotides line up with TRBD2. Germline-derived CDR1 and CDR2 are SGHVS and FNYEAQ. The junction had 10 bases not matched to a gene; V was cut back by 4 bases and J by 9 bases. CDR3 length equals 15 residues.

Worth noting for this clone: The sample contains more than one DNA sequence encoding this CDR3. The chain joins TRBV6-2 or TRBV6-3 to TRBJ1-5, with D maybe TRBD1 (5 bases). Germline loops: CDR1 MNHEY, CDR2 SVGEGT. This CDR3 spans 14 amino acids. V was trimmed by 2 bases and J by 4 bases, leaving 9 bases between them. The CDR3 here is CASSYGQGNQPQHF. In DNA, the CDR3 is TGTGCCAGCAGTTACGGGCAGGGAAATCAGCCCCAGCATTTT.

The chain uses TRBV6-5 and TRBJ1-1; unclear D gene. Trimming pared 5 bases from V and 0 bases from J, leaving 4 bases between. Germline loops: CDR1 MNHEY, CDR2 SVGAGI. This CDR3 contains 12 residues. In nucleotides, the CDR3 is TGTGCCAGCAGTAGAGTGAACACTGAAGCTTTCTTT. This codes for CASSRVNTEAFF.

This chain joins TRBV24-1 and TRBJ2-7; D possibly uses TRBD1 or TRBD2 (5 bases each). Germline-derived CDR1 and CDR2 are KGHDR and SFDVKD. The ends were cut back, 4 bases at V and 0 bases at J, with 12 bases in the middle. The CDR3 extends over 15 amino acids. This chain's CDR3 is CATSDPRDGSYEQYF. The CDR3 bases are TGTGCCACCAGTGACCCCCGGGACGGCTCCTACGAGCAGTACTTC.

The J gene is TRBJ1-2, the V gene TRBV7-6, with a possible D match to TRBD1 (5 bases). Trimming removed 5 bases at V and 4 bases at J, with 20 bases between. The CDR3 runs 16 residues. Germline V CDR1 and CDR2: SGHVS, FNYEAQ. The CDR3 DNA reads TGTGCCAGCAGCCCCGGAGCGAGGGGTCAAGGCTATGGCTACACCTTC. This sequence encodes CASSPGARGQGYGYTF.

Only one count was recorded for this clone. The chain employs TRBV6-5 and TRBJ2-3, with 8 bases that match TRBD1. The V gene end was trimmed by 6 bases and the J gene end by 3 bases; junction bases not matched to a gene: 8. This CDR3 is built from 15 residues. CDR1 is MNHEY and CDR2 is SVGAGI in the germline V gene. CDR3 loop: CASRLQGGLTDTQYF. The CDR3 region has the DNA TGTGCCAGCAGGCTACAGGGGGGCTTAACAGATACGCAGTATTTT.

The chain's CDR3 is CASSSPQGKAPGEQYF. CDR3 sequence (DNA): TGTGCCAGCAGTTCCCCCCAGGGCAAGGCTCCCGGCGAGCAGTACTTC. The genes are TRBV28 and TRBJ2-7; tentatively, D is TRBD1 (5 bases). The CDR3 runs to 16 residues. The germline V and J ends were trimmed by 4 bases and 6 bases, with 22 bases remaining between them. Germline assignment: CDR1 MDHEN and CDR2 SYDVKM.

The V call is TRBV6-5, the J call TRBJ1-5; D is undetermined. This CDR3 region has 14 residues. V was pared by 2 bases and J by 7 bases, with 12 bases between. The germline V gene encodes CDR1 MNHEY and CDR2 SVGAGI. CDR3 nucleotide sequence: TGTGCCAGCAGTTACGATGGGGTCCAGCAGCCCCAGCATTTT. Its protein product is CASSYDGVQQPQHF.

The chain has TRBV5-5 and TRBJ2-5; 8 positions agree with TRBD1. The CDR3 extends over 16 amino acids. Germline V gene sequence: CDR1 SGHKS, CDR2 YYEKEE (reference sequence). The V and J ends lost 3 bases and 5 bases, in that order; junction bases with no gene match: 12. This CDR3 reads CASSSLAGQGRETQYF. Written as DNA, the CDR3 is TGTGCCAGCAGCTCCCTTGCTGGACAGGGACGCGAGACCCAGTACTTC.

The V gene is TRBV27, the J gene TRBJ2-7; TRBD1 or TRBD2 may be the D gene (5 bases each). The V end lost 5 bases, the J end lost 3 bases, and 17 bases lay between the germline ends. This CDR3 spans 15 amino acids. CDR1 and CDR2 (germline): MNHEY, SMNVEV (reference sequence). The CDR3 is CASSPYPGRDYEQYF. CDR3 nucleotides: TGTGCCAGCAGTCCCTACCCGGGACGGGACTACGAGCAGTACTTC.

The sample holds a few counts of this clone. This chain links TRBV24-1 with TRBJ1-1; 7 bases align to TRBD1. From germline, CDR1 is KGHDR and CDR2 SFDVKD. The CDR3 covers 14 residues. V shed 4 bases, J shed 2 bases, and the junction held 3 bases outside the gene matches. The CDR3 here is CATSEGQINTEAFF. CDR3 sequence (DNA): TGTGCCACCAGTGAGGGACAGATAAACACTGAAGCTTTCTTT.

This clone was found a few times. The rearrangement joins TRBV2 to TRBJ1-2; 7 nucleotides line up with TRBD1. In germline, CDR1 is SNHLY, CDR2 FYNNEI. The V gene end was trimmed by 2 bases and the J gene end by 4 bases; junction bases not matched to a gene: 7. This CDR3 spans 15 amino acids. In DNA form, the CDR3 reads TGTGCCAGCAGTGAAAGGGGGCCTCAGAGCTATGGCTACACCTTC. This gives the protein CASSERGPQSYGYTF.

J is TRBJ1-1 and V is TRBV7-2; 9 nucleotides match TRBD1. The CDR3 is made up of 15 amino acids. V gave up 4 bases and J gave up 0 bases; unmatched junction bases: 3. CDR1 is SGHTA and CDR2 is FQGNSA in the germline V gene. CDR3 region: CASSSGTGMNTEAFF. The DNA of the CDR3 is TGTGCCAGCAGCTCCGGGACAGGGATGAACACTGAAGCTTTCTTT.

The J gene is TRBJ1-5, the V gene TRBV7-9, with TRBD1 as a possible D gene (5 bases). The CDR3 totals 14 residues. Between the trimmed V and J ends, which lost 1 base and 2 bases, there was a span of 6 bases. Germline CDR1 is SEHNR and CDR2 is FQNEAQ (reference sequence). Here the CDR3 reads CASSLGGGNQPQHF. The CDR3 DNA follows: TGTGCCAGCAGCTTAGGAGGGGGCAATCAGCCCCAGCATTTT.

The chain links TRBV7-2 to TRBJ1-2; 7 bases agree with TRBD1. Germline V CDR1 and CDR2: SGHTA, FQGNSA. With 1 base clipped from V and 5 bases from J, the junction kept 7 bases outside the gene matches. This CDR3 contains 15 residues. The CDR3 sequence: CASSLVPEGAYGYTF. Written as DNA, the CDR3 is TGTGCCAGCAGCTTAGTTCCGGAGGGGGCTTATGGCTACACCTTC.